Shown below are 32 T cell receptor beta chains from a single sample sequenced in a study of T cell responses to AZD1222 COVID-19 vaccine. Sequenced by immunoSEQ multiplex PCR; TCRdb stores in-frame clones only, minus some. The data contain approximately 68,000 clones, around 86% of them seen just once; the ten biggest clones take up 24%. The material was peripheral blood, obtained on day 0 of AZD1222 vaccination. The receptors originated from an adult in good health.

The table lists this clone with a count of one. V gene TRBV7-8 combines with J gene TRBJ1-4; a weak D match, TRBD1 (6 bases). Trimming took off 2 bases at V and 7 bases at J, with 14 bases between the two ends. The CDR3 runs to 15 residues. Germline V gives CDR1 SGHVS, CDR2 FQNEAQ. CDR3 DNA: TGTGCCAGCAGCTTAAATCAGGGGAAGGCTGAAAAACTGTTTTTT. Encoded protein: CASSLNQGKAEKLFF. The full variable domain, with the rest looked up from reference TRBV7-8 and TRBJ1-4, is GAGVSQSPRYKVAKRGQDVALRCDPISGHVSLFWYQQALGQGPEFLTYFQNEAQLDKSGLPSDRFFAERPEGSVSTLKIQRTQQEDSAVYLCASSLNQGKAEKLFFGSGTQLSVL.

The V call is TRBV7-3, the J call TRBJ1-3; D is uncertain. CDR1 and CDR2 (germline): SGHTA, FQGTGA. Trimming shortened V by 2 bases and J by 0 bases, and 8 bases separated the two germline ends. There are 15 residues in the CDR3. The CDR3 nucleotides read TGTGCCAGCAGCTTATCAGGAAACTCTGGAAACACCATATATTTT. Protein product: CASSLSGNSGNTIYF.

The rearrangement joins TRBV10-3 to TRBJ1-1; D may be TRBD1 (6 bases). The CDR3 is 14 amino acids. Germline CDR1 reads ENHRY; CDR2 reads SYGVKD. V lost 11 bases and J lost 4, with 20 bases in between. The CDR3 sequence is CASRKGGESTEAFF. The CDR3 DNA sequence: TGTGCCTCCCGAAAGGGGGGGGAAAGCACTGAAGCTTTCTTT.

The rearrangement uses TRBV12-3 or TRBV12-4 and TRBJ1-6; D not resolved. The V end was cut by 1 base, the J end by 10 bases, with 5 bases between. The length of the CDR3 is 12 residues. The CDR3: CASSLGHSPLHF. CDR3 nucleotide sequence: TGTGCCAGCAGTTTAGGGCACTCACCCCTCCACTTT.

This chain connects TRBV28 to TRBJ1-1; 10 bases are a match to TRBD1. The germline V gene encodes CDR1 MDHEN and CDR2 SYDVKM. CDR3 length: 14 amino acids. J lost 6 bases, V lost 6 bases, and 7 bases had no gene match. The CDR3 DNA follows: TGTGCCAGCAGCTGGCTAGGACAGGGGGCTGAAGCTTTCTTT. It yields the protein CASSWLGQGAEAFF.

The J gene is TRBJ2-6, the V gene TRBV27; perhaps TRBD2 as D (5 bases). Per germline, CDR1 MNHEY and CDR2 SMNVEV (reference sequence). Trimming pared 7 bases from V and 1 base from J, leaving 8 bases between. This CDR3 contains 14 residues. For the CDR3, the DNA is TGTGCCAGCAATCCGGGGTCTGGGGCCAACGTCCTGACTTTC. Amino acid sequence: CASNPGSGANVLTF.

V and J are TRBV7-9 and TRBJ2-5; TRBD1 agrees at 9 bases. This CDR3 spans 16 amino acids. Germline lookup yields CDR1 SEHNR and CDR2 FQNEAQ (reference sequence). Trimming took 5 bases from V and 5 from J; bases not matched to a gene: 12. The CDR3 reads CASSRTGTGREETQYF. The CDR3 coding sequence is TGTGCCAGCAGCAGGACCGGGACAGGGAGGGAGGAGACCCAGTACTTC. The full variable domain, rest sourced from reference TRBV7-9 and TRBJ2-5, is DTGVSQNPRHKITKRGQNVTFRCDPISEHNRLYWYRQTLGQGPEFLTYFQNEAQLEKSRLLSDRFSAERPKGSFSTLEIQRTEQGDSAMYLCASSRTGTGREETQYFGPGTRLLVL.

The chain couples TRBV5-4 to TRBJ2-3; D uncertain. The CDR3 length is 12 residues. The V gene lost 4 bases and the J gene lost 3 bases, with 6 bases spanning the gap. Germline values: CDR1 SGHNT, CDR2 YYREEE (reference sequence). The CDR3 reads CASSQETDTQYF. DNA of the CDR3: TGTGCCAGCAGCCAGGAGACAGATACGCAGTATTTT.

This chain joins TRBV30 and TRBJ1-2, with a tentative D call TRBD1 (5 bases). The germline V gene has CDR1 GTSNPN and CDR2 SVGIG (reference sequence). The V gene lost 4 bases and the J gene lost 4 bases, with 19 bases spanning the gap. This CDR3 has 15 residues. The CDR3: CAWTTRGNNPYGYTF. The DNA for the CDR3 is TGTGCCTGGACGACTCGGGGCAATAACCCCTATGGCTACACCTTC.

This sequence joins TRBV28 and TRBJ1-5; the match to TRBD1 covers 8 bases. Trimming at V came to 8 bases and at J to 0 bases, leaving 18 bases not matched to a gene. The CDR3 covers 19 residues. From germline, CDR1 is MDHEN and CDR2 SYDVKM. The CDR3: CASVPSGTGNDYSNQPQHF. The CDR3 nucleotides read TGTGCCAGCGTCCCTTCCGGGACAGGAAACGACTATAGCAATCAGCCCCAGCATTTT.

This rearrangement joins TRBV11-2 to TRBJ1-2; TRBD1 aligns across 9 bases. Germline CDR1 is SGHAT and CDR2 is FQNNGV. The ends lost 5 bases at V and 4 bases at J; junction bases unmatched: 14. This CDR3 spans 17 amino acids. The CDR3 DNA reads TGTGCCAGCAGCCTCAGCTGGGGACAGGGATATAGCTATGGCTACACCTTC. As protein: CASSLSWGQGYSYGYTF.

The chain uses TRBV4-2 and TRBJ1-3; D unresolved. Germline loops: CDR1 LGHNA, CDR2 YNFKEQ. Trimming removed 1 base from V and 4 bases from J, with 8 bases in between. This CDR3 comprises 14 residues. The CDR3 DNA is TGTGCCAGCAGCCAAGCGGGGAACGGAAACACCATATATTTT. Translated: CASSQAGNGNTIYF.

The chain joins TRBV5-1 to TRBJ2-5, with 7 bases fitting TRBD1. The CDR3 spans 15 residues. J gave up 4 bases and V 4 bases, and 10 bases lay outside the gene matches. Per germline, CDR1 SGHRS and CDR2 YFSETQ. CDR3 coding DNA: TGCGCCAGCAGCGGTGGCAGGGGGTCTTCAGAGACCCAGTACTTC. This sequence encodes CASSGGRGSSETQYF.

This chain joins TRBV25-1 and TRBJ1-2; 7 nucleotides line up with TRBD1. Trimming took 4 bases from V and 5 from J; bases not matched to a gene: 10. The CDR3 has 15 amino acids. CDR1 and CDR2 (germline): MGHDK, SYGVNS. CDR3 protein: CASSGSRDRTYGYTF. The CDR3 DNA reads TGTGCCAGCAGTGGCAGTCGGGACAGAACTTATGGCTACACCTTC.

V gene TRBV4-2 combines with J gene TRBJ1-2, with 8 bases aligning to TRBD1. This CDR3 region has 15 residues. Trimming at V came to 6 bases and at J to 3 bases, leaving 9 bases not matched to a gene. Germline V lookup: CDR1 LGHNA, CDR2 YNFKEQ. The CDR3 loop is CASRVAGGSDYGYTF. The DNA of the CDR3 is TGTGCCAGCAGGGTCGCAGGGGGCTCTGACTATGGCTACACCTTC.

The chain recombines TRBV9 with TRBJ2-1, with 8 bases that match TRBD2. Losses at the gene ends were 3 bases for V and 11 bases for J; bases not matched to a gene: 10. The germline V gene has CDR1 SGDLS and CDR2 YYNGEE. The CDR3 is 14 amino acids. The CDR3 DNA reads TGTGCCAGCAGCGGCGTTCTATCGGGGGGGCAGCAGTTCTTC. Translated: CASSGVLSGGQQFF. The entire variable domain, with the rest obtained from reference TRBV9 and TRBJ2-1, is as follows: DSGVTQTPKHLITATGQRVTLRCSPRSGDLSVYWYQQSLDQGLQFLIQYYNGEERAKGNILERFSAQQFPDLHSELNLSSLELGDSALYFCASSGVLSGGQQFFGPGTRLTVL.

The V gene is TRBV5-1, the J gene TRBJ2-6; D is unresolved. The CDR3 consists of 15 residues. The V and J ends lost 0 bases and 4 bases respectively, with 8 bases between them. CDR1 SGHRS and CDR2 YFSETQ come from the germline V gene. The CDR3: CASSLAQPGANVLTF. The CDR3, as DNA: TGCGCCAGCAGCTTGGCCCAGCCCGGGGCCAACGTCCTGACTTTC.

The genes are TRBV11-3 and TRBJ2-2; a weak D match, TRBD2 (5 bases). The CDR3 totals 16 residues. CDR1 SGHNT and CDR2 YENEEA come from the germline V gene. The V and J ends lost 4 bases and 4 bases respectively, with 16 bases between them. The CDR3 sequence: CASSSGVGRFTGELFF. CDR3 nucleotides: TGTGCCAGCAGCTCCGGGGTGGGCAGATTCACCGGGGAGCTGTTTTTT.

V usage is TRBV6-5 and J usage is TRBJ2-1; 8 bases are a match to TRBD2. The CDR3 covers 15 residues. Germline V gene sequence: CDR1 MNHEY, CDR2 SVGAGI. J gave up 2 bases and V 4 bases, and 4 bases lay outside the gene matches. The CDR3 spells CASSLAGNTYNEQFF. The CDR3, as DNA: TGTGCCAGCAGTTTAGCGGGGAACACCTACAATGAGCAGTTCTTC.

The V and J genes are TRBV28 and TRBJ1-4; a weak D match, TRBD1 (6 bases). CDR3 length: 14 amino acids. CDR1 MDHEN and CDR2 SYDVKM come from the germline V gene. Trimming shortened V by 6 bases and J by 3 bases, and 11 bases separated the two germline ends. This chain's CDR3 is CASSQGGPNEKLFF. CDR3 sequence (DNA): TGTGCCAGCAGCCAAGGGGGACCTAATGAAAAACTGTTTTTT.

The chain combines TRBV19 with TRBJ2-7; 7 nucleotides line up with TRBD2. The CDR3 has 14 residues. V was clipped by 6 bases and J by 2 bases; unmatched bases: 7. Germline V lookup: CDR1 LNHDA, CDR2 SQIVND (reference sequence). In nucleotides, the CDR3 is TGTGCCAGTAGAGACAAAGCGGGGCCCTACGAGCAGTACTTC. It is translated as CASRDKAGPYEQYF.

The chain is built from TRBV4-3 and TRBJ2-4, with D possibly being TRBD1 (5 bases). CDR1 and CDR2 (germline): LGHNA, YSLEER. This CDR3 is built from 15 residues. The V end was cut by 0 bases, the J end by 8 bases, with 14 bases between. CDR3: CASSQEARERHIQYF. As DNA, the CDR3 is TGCGCCAGCAGCCAAGAGGCCAGGGAACGGCACATTCAGTACTTC.

This clone was observed a single time. This sequence joins TRBV7-2 and TRBJ2-7, with 9 bases matching TRBD1. V shed 5 bases and J 3 bases; nucleotides not matched to a gene: 5. Looked up from germline, CDR1 is SGHTA and CDR2 is FQGNSA. CDR3 length: 14 residues. This chain's CDR3 is CASSPTGGLYEQYF. The CDR3 DNA is TGTGCCAGCAGCCCGACAGGGGGTCTCTACGAGCAGTACTTC.

This chain links TRBV27 with TRBJ1-2, with D unclear. The length of the CDR3 is 15 residues. The V and J ends lost 2 bases and 8 bases respectively, with 18 bases between them. In germline, CDR1 is MNHEY, CDR2 SMNVEV (reference sequence). CDR3 DNA sequence: TGTGCCAGCAGTTTAGGTGCCGCCGCTATTAACGGCTACACCTTC. Translating it yields CASSLGAAAINGYTF.

This chain uses TRBV10-3 with TRBJ1-6; 11 bases line up with TRBD1. V was pared by 4 bases and J by 8 bases, with 13 bases of the junction left unmatched. This CDR3 spans 18 amino acids. Per the germline V gene, CDR1 is ENHRY and CDR2 is SYGVKD. The CDR3 bases are TGTGCCATCAGTGCTATAACCGGGACAGGGGGGCCGGATTCACCCCTCCACTTT. Its translation is CAISAITGTGGPDSPLHF.

J is TRBJ1-2 and V is TRBV5-3; D gene unclear. TRBV5-3 is filed as an ORF, its function uncertain. The CDR3 contains 13 residues. Trimming removed 7 bases at V and 5 bases at J, with 15 bases between. Written as DNA, the CDR3 is TGTGCCAGATCGCCAAGGAACGCGTATGGCTACACCTTC. Its protein is CARSPRNAYGYTF.

The chain combines TRBV5-4 with TRBJ1-5, with D possibly being TRBD1 (5 bases). In germline, CDR1 is SGHNT, CDR2 YYREEE (reference sequence). V shed 2 bases and J shed 5 bases, with 8 bases lying between them. There are 13 residues in the CDR3. CDR3 nucleotides: TGTGCCAGCAGCTTCGGGGGGGATCAGCCCCAGCATTTT. It specifies CASSFGGDQPQHF.

The chain carries TRBV6-5 and TRBJ2-7; 7 nucleotides line up with TRBD2. V shed 6 bases, J shed 6 bases, and the junction held 14 bases outside the gene matches. The CDR3 is 15 amino acids. The germline V gene has CDR1 MNHEY and CDR2 SVGAGI. CDR3 residues: CASSSGDYTGGEQYF. DNA for the CDR3: TGTGCCAGCAGCTCTGGGGACTACACCGGAGGCGAGCAGTACTTC.

Points on this clone: This sample includes further DNA sequences coding for the same CDR3. The V and J genes are TRBV18 and TRBJ1-5, with unresolved D. Germline V CDR1 and CDR2: KGHSH, LQKENI. The CDR3 covers 14 residues. Between the trimmed V and J ends, which lost 2 bases and 1 base, there was a span of 6 bases. For the CDR3, the DNA is TGTGCCAGCTCACCAGGCCAGAGCAATCAGCCCCAGCATTTT. It yields the protein CASSPGQSNQPQHF. Based on the CDR3 plus reference TRBV18 and TRBJ1-5, the full variable domain is NAGVMQNPRHLVRRRGQEARLRCSPMKGHSHVYWYRQLPEEGLKFMVYLQKENIIDESGMPKERFSAEFPKEGPSILRIQQVVRGDSAAYFCASSPGQSNQPQHFGDGTRLSIL.

V usage is TRBV12-5 and J usage is TRBJ2-2, with 11 bases that match TRBD2. CDR3 size: 17 residues. V was pared by 6 bases and J by 1 base, with 7 bases of the junction left unmatched. CDR1 and CDR2 (germline): LGHNT, FRNRAP. Here the CDR3 DNA reads TGTGCTAGTGGCTACCGACTAGCGGGACAGAACACCGGGGAGCTGTTTTTT. Translating gives CASGYRLAGQNTGELFF.

CDR3 coding DNA: TGTGCCAGCAGTACAGGGCCCAATCAGCCCCAGCATTTT. Amino acid sequence: CASSTGPNQPQHF. This sequence joins TRBV6-4 and TRBJ1-5, with D tentatively TRBD1 (6 bases). The germline gives CDR1 MRHNA, CDR2 SNTAGT. V lost 5 bases, J lost 3 bases, and 8 bases lay in between. CDR3 length: 13 residues.

V is TRBV3-1 (or the pseudogene TRBV3-2) and J is TRBJ2-3; D may match TRBD1 or TRBD2 (6 bases each). The CDR3 spans 15 residues. The germline V gene encodes CDR1 LGHDT and CDR2 YNNKEL (reference sequence). V was clipped by 1 base and J by 2 bases, with 10 bases between them. The CDR3 DNA sequence: TGTGCCAGCAGCCAAGCGGGGGCGATCACAGATACGCAGTATTTT. Protein sequence: CASSQAGAITDTQYF.